The clone carrying this TCR beta chain was detected a few times. Its target is not known. Treatment of any kind had been given to no patient before thyroid surgery. This sample is part of a study of metastatic and nonmetastatic thyroid tumors. Turning to the study itself: Where malignant and benign thyroid patients were concerned, repertoires were compared across blood and tumor or nodule tissue.

Overall study findings and caveats: Within blood and tumor, benign nodules reportedly had significantly lower TCR beta diversity than malignant thyroid tumors did.

The CDR3 totals 17 residues. The V gene lost 0 bases and the J gene lost 0 bases, with 14 bases spanning the gap. Germline V gives CDR1 MNHEY, CDR2 SVGEGT. TCRdb used MiXCR to call clones anew from the PCR reads. The sample carries fewer than 40,000 clones, 30% recorded once. This sequence joins TRBV6-2 or TRBV6-3 and TRBJ1-1; maybe TRBD1 (6 bases). The sample consisted of blood. The origin of this receptor is a female donor with papillary thyroid cancer or a benign thyroid nodule (not recorded which). Some clones in this sample may be carry-over from other donors' samples. In nucleotides, the CDR3 is TGTGCCAGCAGTTACTCGCAAGGGGGAACGGTGAACACTGAAGCTTTCTTT. It encodes CASSYSQGGTVNTEAFF.